This T cell receptor (beta chain) was profiled in a study of blood T cells in healthy people across ages. Study-level points and caveats: Lack of knowledge of donor CMV status possibly confounded expanded clonotype changes. Naive T cell percentage showed a strong correlation with the diversity of TCR beta.

Through a sample-barcoded 5' primer and a J-beta primer mix, a second PCR was run for roughly 7 to 11 cycles. TCRdb fed the 5' RACE reads into MiXCR, producing one record per CDR3 protein. The table shows 650,000 to 800,000 distinct CDR3 sequences, with more than 40% occurring only once. As regards this clonotype: Its antigen is still unknown.

V dropped 4 bases and J dropped 11 bases, with 26 bases sitting between them. This CDR3 is built from 16 residues. CDR1 and CDR2 (germline): MGHRA, YSYEKL. The sequenced material came from blood. The J gene is TRBJ2-5, the V gene TRBV4-1; possibly TRBD1 or TRBD2 for D (5 bases each). The receptor comes from a man in his fifties or sixties in good health. In nucleotides, the CDR3 is TGCGCCAGCAGCCCTCTTGGGGGTGTTAATGATGGGGCGCAGTACTTC. It yields the protein CASSPLGGVNDGAQYF.